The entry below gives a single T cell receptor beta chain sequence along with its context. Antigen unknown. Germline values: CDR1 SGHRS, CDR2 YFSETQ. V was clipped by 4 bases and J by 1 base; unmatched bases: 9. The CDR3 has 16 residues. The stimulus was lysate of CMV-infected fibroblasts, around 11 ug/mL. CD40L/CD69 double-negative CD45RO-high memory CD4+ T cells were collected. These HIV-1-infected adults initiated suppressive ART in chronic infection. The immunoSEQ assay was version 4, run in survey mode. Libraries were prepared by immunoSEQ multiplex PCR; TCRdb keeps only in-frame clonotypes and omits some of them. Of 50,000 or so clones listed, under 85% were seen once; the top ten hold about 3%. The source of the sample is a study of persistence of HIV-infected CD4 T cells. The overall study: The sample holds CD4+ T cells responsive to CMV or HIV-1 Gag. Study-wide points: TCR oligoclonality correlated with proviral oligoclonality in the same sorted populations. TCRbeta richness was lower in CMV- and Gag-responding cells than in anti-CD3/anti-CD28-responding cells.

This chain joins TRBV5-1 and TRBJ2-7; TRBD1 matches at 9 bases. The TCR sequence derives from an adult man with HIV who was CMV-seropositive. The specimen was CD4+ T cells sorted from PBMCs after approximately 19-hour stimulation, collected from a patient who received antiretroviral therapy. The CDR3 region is CASSTRPGQGSYEQYF. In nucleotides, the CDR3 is TGCGCCAGCAGCACCAGACCGGGACAGGGTTCCTACGAGCAGTACTTC.